The next 2 T cell receptor beta chains were all read from a single sample in a study of T cells in Graves' hyperthyroidism and ophthalmopathy. TCR beta CDR3 regions were amplified from RNA. The study used the HTBI primer set for a first-round RT-PCR of the TCR CDR3. Each CDR3 protein is one row after TCRdb ran MiXCR on the multiplex PCR reads. This table has around 540,000 distinct CDR3 sequences, around 46% appearing once. Sequencing was done on a sample of peripheral blood or thyroid tissue (not recorded which). The source is a young woman with Graves' hyperthyroidism.

This clonotype was found a few times. The chain's CDR3 is CASSEALAGGRTDTQYF. The CDR3 region has the DNA TGTGCCAGCAGTGAAGCCCTAGCGGGAGGGCGCACAGATACGCAGTATTTT. This chain joins TRBV2 and TRBJ2-3, with 12 bases aligning to TRBD2. The trim removed 0 bases at V and 1 base at J, leaving 2 bases unmatched. CDR3 size: 17 residues. Germline lookup yields CDR1 SNHLY and CDR2 FYNNEI.

The V gene is TRBV29-1, the J gene TRBJ2-7; 13 positions match TRBD2. The CDR3 contains 16 residues. V trimming: 0 bases; J trimming: 7 bases; junction bases outside the gene matches: 9. Germline assignment: CDR1 SQVTM and CDR2 ANQGSEA. The CDR3 DNA reads TGCAGCGTTGAAGACCGTGGACTAGCGGGAGATGAAGAGCAGTACTTC. Amino acids: CSVEDRGLAGDEEQYF.